This is a list of T cell receptor beta chains from one sample in a study of CD4 T cells in relation to SARS-CoV-2 and coronaviruses. These TCRs' antigens remain unknown. Some clones are missing from TCRdb's copy, which holds only in-frame ones; the method was immunoSEQ multiplex PCR. The table has roughly 18,000 clones, around 74% seen once. The sequencing input was CD4+ T cells from PBMCs, cultured in vitro. The source is a human donor in good health. Both conserved end residues are part of each CDR3. The D gene is left open where the match is weak. Clone size appears in some rows only: once, few, many, or a class for an expanded clone.

TRBJ2-3,NA,TRBV5-1,NA,CASSLDVSTQYF,TGCGCCAGCAGCTTAGATGTCTCCACGCAGTATTTT
TRBJ1-3,once,TRBV6-5,NA,CASMSGGGNTIYF,TGTGCCAGCATGTCCGGGGGCGGAAACACCATATATTTT
TRBJ1-3,few,TRBV19,NA,CASSIRTAGNTIYF,TGTGCCAGTAGTATACGGACTGCTGGAAACACCATATATTTT
TRBJ2-7,NA,TRBV29-1,NA,CSVASPGLRNHEQYF,TGCAGCGTCGCCTCGCCGGGACTCAGAAACCACGAGCAGTACTTC
TRBJ2-7,NA,TRBV5-1,NA,CASSLGGGSVYEQYF,TGCGCCAGCAGCTTGGGAGGGGGGTCGGTCTACGAGCAGTACTTC
TRBJ2-1,NA,TRBV19,NA,CASSISGRSYNEQFF,TGTGCCAGTAGTATTAGTGGGAGGTCCTACAATGAGCAGTTCTTC
TRBJ2-3,NA,TRBV11-1,NA,CASSNPSATGSDTQYF,TGTGCCAGCAGCAATCCTTCGGCGACAGGTTCAGATACGCAGTATTTT
TRBJ2-1,NA,TRBV5-1,NA,CASDKGGGAYNEQFF,TGCGCCAGCGACAAAGGGGGGGGAGCCTACAATGAGCAGTTCTTC
TRBJ1-1,NA,TRBV11-2,NA,CASSLTSSNTEAFF,TGTGCCAGCAGCCTAACCAGCAGTAACACTGAAGCTTTCTTT
TRBJ2-3,NA,TRBV3-1/TRBV3-2,NA,CASSQEGPDTQYF,TGTGCCAGCAGCCAAGAGGGGCCAGATACGCAGTATTTT
TRBJ1-2,NA,TRBV2,NA,CATRTDGYGYTF,TGTGCCACACGGACTGACGGCTATGGCTACACCTTC
TRBJ1-2,NA,TRBV15,NA,CATSRARGNYGYTF,TGTGCCACCAGCAGAGCCAGGGGTAACTATGGCTACACCTTC
TRBJ2-7,NA,TRBV4-2,NA,CASSHSSGSGSYEQYF,TGTGCCAGCAGCCATAGTTCGGGCTCGGGGAGCTACGAGCAGTACTTC
TRBJ2-7,NA,TRBV29-1,NA,CSVRIGGGYEQYF,TGCAGCGTTCGAATCGGGGGCGGCTACGAGCAGTACTTC
TRBJ1-6,NA,TRBV7-9,NA,CASSSWDSPLHF,TGTGCCAGCAGCTCCTGGGATTCACCCCTCCACTTT
TRBJ2-7,NA,TRBV6-5,TRBD2,CASSYSRAGHEQYF,TGTGCCAGCAGTTACTCGCGAGCGGGACACGAGCAGTACTTC
TRBJ2-5,NA,TRBV6-6,TRBD2,CASRDSGTQETQYF,TGTGCCAGCAGGGATAGCGGGACTCAAGAGACCCAGTACTTC
TRBJ1-1,once,TRBV3-1/TRBV3-2,NA,CASSHRGMNTEAFF,TGTGCCAGCAGCCATAGGGGAATGAACACTGAAGCTTTCTTT
TRBJ1-1,few,TRBV2,NA,CASSEAGLNTEAFF,TGTGCCAGCAGTGAAGCAGGGTTGAACACTGAAGCTTTCTTT
TRBJ1-1,medium-sized,TRBV7-9,NA,CASSGGTENTEAFF,TGTGCCAGCAGCGGCGGGACGGAGAACACTGAAGCTTTCTTT
TRBJ1-5,NA,TRBV12-3/TRBV12-4,NA,CASSAREGQPQHF,TGTGCCAGCTCCGCCCGGGAGGGGCAGCCCCAGCATTTT
TRBJ1-2,few,TRBV19,NA,CASSPPAASLYGYTF,TGTGCCAGTAGTCCCCCGGCAGCCTCCCTCTATGGCTACACCTTC
TRBJ2-1,NA,TRBV30,TRBD2,CAWSVRFSGFTSSYNEQFF,TGTGCCTGGAGTGTACGGTTTAGCGGGTTTACGAGCTCCTACAATGAGCAGTTCTTC
TRBJ1-1,once,TRBV18,NA,CASSSGAGAEAFF,TGTGCCAGCTCCAGTGGGGCGGGGGCTGAAGCTTTCTTT
TRBJ1-6,few,TRBV14,NA,CASSQDQRYSPLHF,TGTGCCAGCAGCCAAGATCAGAGGTATTCACCCCTCCACTTT
TRBJ2-3,NA,TRBV6-4,TRBD1,CASSHRDRATDTQYF,TGTGCCAGCAGTCACCGGGACAGGGCCACAGATACGCAGTATTTT
TRBJ1-5,NA,TRBV6-5,NA,CASGQISNQPQHF,TGTGCCAGCGGACAGATCAGCAATCAGCCCCAGCATTTT
TRBJ2-3,NA,TRBV19,TRBD1,CASSGQGGTQYF,TGTGCCAGTAGCGGACAGGGCGGGACGCAGTATTTT
TRBJ1-2,NA,TRBV12-3/TRBV12-4,NA,CASSSQEAYGYTF,TGTGCCAGCAGTTCGCAGGAGGCCTATGGCTACACCTTC
TRBJ2-7,NA,TRBV3-1/TRBV3-2,NA,CASSPGVGGGAYEQYF,TGTGCCAGCAGCCCAGGGGTGGGCGGGGGTGCCTACGAGCAGTACTTC
TRBJ2-4,NA,TRBV5-1,TRBD2,CASSHLPGLAGGIAKNIQYF,TGCGCCAGCAGCCACCTACCGGGACTAGCGGGAGGGATAGCCAAAAACATTCAGTACTTC
TRBJ1-5,NA,TRBV6-2/TRBV6-3,NA,CASSYPRFGQPQHF,TGTGCCAGCAGTTACCCCCGGTTCGGTCAGCCCCAGCATTTT
TRBJ2-1,NA,TRBV28,NA,CASSLSRYNEQFF,TGTGCCAGCAGTTTATCTAGATATAATGAGCAGTTCTTC
TRBJ2-7,NA,TRBV2,NA,CASRSELGYEQYF,TGTGCCAGCAGGTCTGAATTGGGTTACGAGCAGTACTTC
TRBJ2-7,NA,TRBV5-1,TRBD1,CASSYYTGTGGNEQYF,TGCGCCAGCAGCTATTATACCGGGACAGGGGGCAACGAGCAGTACTTC
TRBJ2-7,NA,TRBV30,NA,CAWSDGTRSSYEQYF,TGTGCCTGGAGCGACGGGACCCGAAGCTCCTACGAGCAGTACTTC
TRBJ1-5,NA,TRBV18,NA,CASSPTYRDIYQPQHF,TGTGCCAGCTCACCCACTTACAGGGACATTTATCAGCCCCAGCATTTT
TRBJ1-5,few,TRBV19,NA,CASKAQQGTQPQHF,TGTGCCAGTAAGGCGCAACAGGGTACCCAGCCCCAGCATTTT
TRBJ2-4,NA,TRBV27,TRBD2,CASSLRGGARAQTNIQYF,TGTGCCAGCAGTTTACGGGGGGGCGCACGAGCCCAGACAAACATTCAGTACTTC
TRBJ2-7,NA,TRBV10-3,TRBD1,CAIRGQVAYEQYF,TGTGCCATCAGGGGACAGGTCGCCTACGAGCAGTACTTC
TRBJ2-7,NA,TRBV19,NA,CASSTPAGGAGYEQYF,TGTGCCAGTAGTACCCCGGCGGGTGGTGCAGGCTACGAGCAGTACTTC
TRBJ1-5,NA,TRBV12-3/TRBV12-4,NA,CASSPQGNQPQHF,TGTGCCAGCAGTCCTCAGGGGAATCAGCCCCAGCATTTT
TRBJ1-3,large,TRBV19,NA,CAPPREPGNTIYF,TGTGCCCCGCCTCGGGAGCCTGGAAACACCATATATTTT
TRBJ2-7,NA,TRBV4-2,NA,CASSQERTREGAYEQYF,TGTGCCAGCAGCCAGGAAAGAACACGGGAAGGTGCCTACGAGCAGTACTTC
TRBJ2-6,few,TRBV6-2/TRBV6-3,NA,CASSSRPGGANVLTF,TGTGCCAGCAGCTCGCGACCGGGAGGGGCCAACGTCCTGACTTTC
TRBJ1-5,NA,TRBV2,NA,CASSGPDQNQPQHF,TGTGCCAGCAGTGGACCTGACCAAAATCAGCCCCAGCATTTT
TRBJ1-1,few,TRBV30,NA,CAWTTPTGTRYLF,TGTGCCTGGACGACACCAACCGGGACTCGGTACCTCTTT